This passage covers 31 T cell receptor beta chains from one sample sequenced in a study of blood T cell repertoires in COVID-19. Sequencing was performed with immunoSEQ multiplex PCR; in TCRdb, only in-frame clones are kept and a portion is missing. Of approximately 300,000 clones in the sample, roughly 90% were seen once. Specimen: peripheral blood. The receptor source for this set is a woman aged 45 to 65 with active or convalescent COVID-19.

This rearrangement joins TRBV12-3 or TRBV12-4 to TRBJ1-1, with TRBD1 identical over 8 bases. The CDR3 is made up of 13 amino acids. Germline trimming cut 5 bases from V and 9 bases from J; bases unmatched to any gene: 8. The CDR3: CASSDRGRGKAFF. In nucleotides, the CDR3 is TGTGCCAGCAGTGACAGGGGTCGGGGGAAAGCTTTCTTT.

The V gene is TRBV9, the J gene TRBJ1-2; perhaps TRBD1 as D (6 bases). The CDR3 is 13 residues long. Trimming took off 0 bases at V and 4 bases at J, with 7 bases between the two ends. Germline V gene data show CDR1 as SGDLS and CDR2 as YYNGEE. The CDR3 DNA reads TGTGCCAGCAGCGTAGCCAGGGGCTATGGCTACACCTTC. Translated, it gives CASSVARGYGYTF. Full variable domain (missing parts from reference TRBV9 and TRBJ1-2): DSGVTQTPKHLITATGQRVTLRCSPRSGDLSVYWYQQSLDQGLQFLIQYYNGEERAKGNILERFSAQQFPDLHSELNLSSLELGDSALYFCASSVARGYGYTFGSGTRLTVV.

This rearrangement joins TRBV7-9 to TRBJ1-5; D gene ambiguous. From germline, CDR1 is SEHNR and CDR2 FQNEAQ (reference sequence). CDR3 length: 13 residues. The V end was cut by 0 bases, the J end by 6 bases, with 6 bases between. The DNA of the CDR3 is TGTGCCAGCAGCTTAGCGCCGGGTCAGCCCCAGCATTTT. It specifies CASSLAPGQPQHF.

The chain joins TRBV18 to TRBJ1-1; 10 nucleotides agree with TRBD1. CDR1 is KGHSH and CDR2 is LQKENI in the germline V gene. CDR3 length: 16 amino acids. V lost 3 bases to trimming and J lost 12 bases; unmatched junction nucleotides: 16. The chain's CDR3 is CASSPGTGELRLITFF. The CDR3 DNA reads TGTGCCAGCTCACCCGGGACAGGGGAATTACGCTTGATAACTTTCTTT.

The chain carries TRBV5-1 and TRBJ1-6; 10 bases line up with TRBD1. V dropped 4 bases and J dropped 7; count of bases not matched to a gene: 8. CDR1 and CDR2 from the germline V gene are SGHRS and YFSETQ. This CDR3 comprises 16 residues. The CDR3, as DNA: TGCGCCAGCAGCCGATCCACGGGACAGGGGAATTCACCCCTCCACTTT. This gives the protein CASSRSTGQGNSPLHF.

The gene calls are TRBV7-9 and TRBJ2-7; D remains ambiguous. CDR1 and CDR2 (germline): SEHNR, FQNEAQ (reference sequence). The V and J ends lost 8 bases and 3 bases respectively, with 11 bases between them. The CDR3 runs to 12 residues. The CDR3 region is CASLGRIYEQYF. The CDR3 DNA sequence: TGTGCCAGCTTAGGCAGGATCTACGAGCAGTACTTC.

The V gene is TRBV7-9, the J gene TRBJ1-2; D is possibly TRBD1 (5 bases). Germline assignment: CDR1 SEHNR and CDR2 FQNEAQ (reference sequence). V lost 7 bases to trimming and J lost 4 bases, with 19 bases between them. This CDR3 spans 15 amino acids. The CDR3 here is CASTSGRSASYGYTF. As DNA, the CDR3 is TGTGCCAGCACCTCAGGGAGGAGCGCTTCCTATGGCTACACCTTC.

The chain is built from TRBV4-2 and TRBJ1-6, with D possibly TRBD1 on 6 matching bases. The CDR3 consists of 15 residues. V was clipped by 0 bases and J by 10 bases, with 13 bases between them. Germline V gene sequence: CDR1 LGHNA, CDR2 YNFKEQ. CDR3 DNA: TGTGCCAGCAGCCAAGAACAGGGTGGCAACTCACCCCTCCACTTT. Encoded protein: CASSQEQGGNSPLHF.

In this sample, this clone turned up once. As DNA, the CDR3 is TGTGCCAGCAGCTTAGTCGGGGGCTATGGCTACACCTTC. Its translation: CASSLVGGYGYTF. The rearrangement uses TRBV7-9 and TRBJ1-2, with D perhaps matching TRBD1 (5 bases). The CDR3 loop spans 13 amino acids. Germline CDR1 is SEHNR and CDR2 is FQNEAQ (reference sequence). V was cut by 1 base and J by 4 bases, with 7 bases left in between.

The chain is built from TRBV6-2 or TRBV6-3 and TRBJ1-5; no firm D call. Germline V gene lookup returns CDR1 MNHEY and CDR2 SVGEGT. The CDR3 sequence is 15 residues long. Between the trimmed V and J ends, which lost 3 bases and 4 bases, there was a span of 13 bases. CDR3 sequence: CASSYGGVRNQPQHF. In DNA, the CDR3 is TGTGCCAGCAGTTATGGTGGAGTTAGAAATCAGCCCCAGCATTTT.

This clone was recorded only once. One base away lies a much larger clone, so this may be a sequencing read error. J is TRBJ1-1 and V is TRBV16; D is possibly TRBD1 (5 bases). Trimming left V 5 bases short and J 0 bases short, with 7 bases between. This CDR3 comprises 13 residues. CDR1 is KGHSY and CDR2 is FQNENV in the germline V gene. The DNA for the CDR3 is TGTGCCAGCAGCGTGGACATGAACACTGAAGCTTTCTTT. Encoded protein: CASSVDMNTEAFF.

This chain joins TRBV29-1 and TRBJ1-2; D is uncertain. The CDR3 consists of 12 residues. Trimming left V 1 base short and J 4 bases short, with 7 bases between. The germline V gene encodes CDR1 SQVTM and CDR2 ANQGSEA. CDR3: CSVEVSLYGYTF. CDR3 nucleotides: TGCAGCGTTGAAGTCTCACTCTATGGCTACACCTTC.

The V gene is TRBV3-1 (or the pseudogene TRBV3-2), the J gene TRBJ1-5; no definite D call. CDR3 length: 15 amino acids. V was cut by 0 bases and J by 0 bases, with 6 bases left in between. Germline CDR1 is LGHDT and CDR2 is YNNKEL (reference sequence). The DNA of the CDR3 is TGTGCCAGCAGCCAAGACTGTATTAGCAATCAGCCCCAGCATTTT. Residues: CASSQDCISNQPQHF.

The chain joins TRBV2 to TRBJ2-5, with TRBD2 as a possible D gene (6 bases). V shed 8 bases and J shed 2 bases, with 24 bases lying between them. The V gene's germline CDR1 is SNHLY and CDR2 FYNNEI. This CDR3 spans 17 amino acids. CDR3 nucleotide sequence: TGTGCCAGCCGACCAACAACCCCAGCGCGGGGACAAGAGACCCAGTACTTC. The encoded protein is CASRPTTPARGQETQYF.

The chain recombines TRBV29-1 with TRBJ2-5; 8 bases map to TRBD1. The V gene end was trimmed by 4 bases and the J gene end by 1 base; junction bases not matched to a gene: 8. Germline V CDR1 and CDR2: SQVTM, ANQGSEA. The CDR3 is 15 residues long. For the CDR3, the DNA is TGCAGCGTTGCCTCCGGGACAGGAGTCCAAGAGACCCAGTACTTC. It yields the protein CSVASGTGVQETQYF.

The chain uses TRBV7-3 and TRBJ2-7, with TRBD2 as a possible D gene (5 bases). Trimming removed 6 bases from V and 6 bases from J, with 15 bases in between. Germline V lookup: CDR1 SGHTA, CDR2 FQGTGA. CDR3 size: 13 residues. The CDR3 DNA reads as TGTGCCAGCAGTCCGGACCGGGGTCGCGAGCAGTACTTC. The encoded protein is CASSPDRGREQYF.

The CDR3 nucleotides read TGTGCCAGCAGCTTTGAGGGGGCGAAGAATTCACCCCTCCACTTT. This sequence encodes CASSFEGAKNSPLHF. The rearrangement joins TRBV11-1 to TRBJ1-6; 7 positions match TRBD1. V shed 3 bases, J shed 7 bases, and the junction held 6 bases outside the gene matches. From germline, CDR1 is SGHAT and CDR2 FQDESV (reference sequence). The CDR3 is made up of 15 amino acids.

This chain joins TRBV7-2 and TRBJ1-2; possible D gene TRBD1, 5 bases. Germline assignment: CDR1 SGHTA and CDR2 FQGNSA. The length of the CDR3 is 15 residues. V lost 10 bases and J 0 bases, leaving 18 bases between the germline ends. CDR3 loop: CATTIRGGSNYGYTF. Written as DNA, the CDR3 is TGTGCCACCACAATTAGGGGCGGATCTAACTATGGCTACACCTTC.

This chain joins TRBV6-5 and TRBJ1-2; 8 positions match TRBD1. From germline, CDR1 is MNHEY and CDR2 SVGAGI. This CDR3 has 16 amino acids. V shed 4 bases, J shed 3 bases, and the junction held 10 bases outside the gene matches. CDR3 coding DNA: TGTGCCAGCAGTTCACGGCCGACAGGGGCCGACTATGGCTACACCTTC. Its protein is CASSSRPTGADYGYTF.

The chain carries TRBV29-1 and TRBJ2-7; D perhaps matches TRBD2 (7 bases). In germline, CDR1 is SQVTM, CDR2 ANQGSEA. There are 13 residues in the CDR3. The V and J ends lost 3 bases and 4 bases respectively, with 13 bases between them. The CDR3 protein is CSVDGGAGYEQYF. The DNA of the CDR3 is TGCAGCGTTGATGGGGGGGCGGGATACGAGCAGTACTTC.

The chain joins TRBV6-1 to TRBJ1-1; 9 bases are a match to TRBD1. Germline V gives CDR1 MNHNS, CDR2 SASEGT. V lost 1 base, J lost 6 bases, and 6 bases stayed unmatched. CDR3 length: 15 amino acids. For the CDR3, the DNA is TGTGCCAGCAGTGAAGGCCACAGGGGGCTCGCTGAAGCTTTCTTT. It codes for CASSEGHRGLAEAFF.

This chain uses TRBV5-1 with TRBJ2-5, with TRBD2 matching over 10 bases. Germline V CDR1 and CDR2: SGHRS, YFSETQ. CDR3 length: 14 amino acids. The V and J ends lost 1 base and 5 bases, in that order; junction bases with no gene match: 2. This chain's CDR3 is CASSLSGLAETQYF. The CDR3 region has the DNA TGCGCCAGCAGCTTGTCGGGACTAGCGGAGACCCAGTACTTC.

This sequence joins TRBV24-1 and TRBJ2-7; 8 bases align to TRBD1. Trimming took 3 bases from V and 7 from J; bases not matched to a gene: 7. There are 14 residues in the CDR3. The germline gives CDR1 KGHDR, CDR2 SFDVKD. CDR3 amino acids: CATSDSRGPGEQYF. Written as DNA, the CDR3 is TGTGCCACCAGTGATAGCAGGGGGCCAGGTGAGCAGTACTTC.

The V gene is TRBV5-1, the J gene TRBJ2-3, with TRBD1 matching 9 bases. The ends lost 0 bases at V and 1 base at J; junction bases unmatched: 3. The CDR3 extends over 16 amino acids. Germline CDR1 and CDR2: SGHRS and YFSETQ. The CDR3 nucleotides read TGCGCCAGCAGCTTGGAGACAGGGGGTCGCACAGATACGCAGTATTTT. This encodes CASSLETGGRTDTQYF.

The rearrangement uses TRBV28 and TRBJ2-7; 9 bases agree with TRBD1. CDR1 and CDR2 from the germline V gene are MDHEN and SYDVKM. This CDR3 has 15 amino acids. V shed 5 bases and J 4 bases; nucleotides not matched to a gene: 9. The CDR3 region has the DNA TGTGCCAGCAGTGCCAACCGGGACAGGGATTACGAGCAGTACTTC. It is translated as CASSANRDRDYEQYF.

The chain joins TRBV3-1 (or the pseudogene TRBV3-2) to TRBJ1-2; D is ambiguous. CDR3 length equals 14 residues. Germline V CDR1 and CDR2: LGHDT, YNNKEL (reference sequence). Trimming removed 0 bases from V and 2 bases from J, with 7 bases in between. The CDR3 reads CASSQDYQNYGYTF. The CDR3 bases are TGTGCCAGCAGCCAAGATTATCAGAACTATGGCTACACCTTC.

The chain carries TRBV3-1 (or the pseudogene TRBV3-2) and TRBJ2-7, with no clear D. Germline loops: CDR1 LGHDT, CDR2 YNNKEL (reference sequence). The germline V and J ends were trimmed by 3 bases and 0 bases, with 12 bases remaining between them. CDR3 length: 15 residues. DNA of the CDR3: TGTGCCAGCAGCCATTACTTCGAAAGCTCCTACGAGCAGTACTTC. Its translation is CASSHYFESSYEQYF.

The chain uses TRBV6-2 or TRBV6-3 and TRBJ1-5, with D possibly TRBD1 on 5 matching bases. This CDR3 has 15 amino acids. The V end lost 6 bases, the J end lost 4 bases, and 16 bases lay between the germline ends. Germline values: CDR1 MNHEY, CDR2 SVGEGT. In DNA, the CDR3 is TGTGCCAGCAGCCCCAGGGTAATAGGGAATCAGCCCCAGCATTTT. Amino acid sequence: CASSPRVIGNQPQHF.

The chain has TRBV29-1 and TRBJ2-1; the D is unclear. Between the trimmed V and J ends, which lost 0 bases and 0 bases, there was a span of 12 bases. From germline, CDR1 is SQVTM and CDR2 ANQGSEA. CDR3 length: 16 amino acids. This CDR3 is CSVEDSSARSYNEQFF. CDR3 sequence (DNA): TGCAGCGTTGAAGATTCGAGCGCCCGCTCCTACAATGAGCAGTTCTTC.

The chain uses TRBV7-2 and TRBJ1-2, with D perhaps TRBD1 (5 bases). The CDR3 is 16 amino acids. V lost 3 bases and J lost 4, with 18 bases in between. Germline V gene data show CDR1 as SGHTA and CDR2 as FQGNSA. CDR3 residues: CASSFNEDSLLYGYTF. Here the CDR3 DNA reads TGTGCCAGCAGCTTCAACGAAGACAGCCTTCTCTATGGCTACACCTTC.

J is TRBJ2-5 and V is TRBV5-1; 9 bases match TRBD1. CDR3 length: 16 amino acids. Trimming removed 4 bases from V and 2 bases from J; junction bases left unmatched: 9. Germline CDR1 SGHRS, CDR2 YFSETQ. The CDR3 reads CASSLTLTGGQETQYF. CDR3 DNA: TGCGCCAGCAGCCTAACCCTGACAGGGGGGCAAGAGACCCAGTACTTC.